Shown below are 32 T cell receptor beta chains from a single sample sequenced in a study of blood T cells in healthy people across ages. Alongside a J-beta primer mix, a sample-barcoded 5' primer served in a second PCR lasting roughly 7 to 11 cycles. TCRdb fed the 5' RACE reads into MiXCR, producing one record per CDR3 protein. Here the sample spans some 1 million distinct CDR3 sequences, less than 50% being singletons. The sample consisted of blood. These receptors all stem from a woman between 55 and 75 years old in good health.

This clonotype was seen more than once but under ten times. The chain links TRBV15 to TRBJ2-3, with D possibly TRBD1 on 5 matching bases. Looked up from germline, CDR1 is LNHNV and CDR2 is YYDKDF (reference sequence). The CDR3 sequence is 16 residues long. V was cut by 2 bases and J by 3 bases, with 15 bases left in between. DNA of the CDR3: TGTGCCACCAGCAGACTAAGACAGACCAAGACAGATACGCAGTATTTT. Translating it yields CATSRLRQTKTDTQYF.

The chain combines TRBV4-2 with TRBJ2-5; D uncertain. The J call may not be correct, given that the DNA end is closer to TRBJ2-7. There are 15 residues in the CDR3. The V gene's germline CDR1 is LGHNA and CDR2 YNFKEQ. CDR3 in amino acids: CASSQDGRVSYEQYF. In DNA, the CDR3 is TGTGCCAGCAGCCAAGATGGAAGAGTCTCCTACGAGCAGTACTTC.

This clonotype has only a few counts. The gene calls are TRBV20-1 and TRBJ2-3; 10 bases fit TRBD1. V dropped 6 bases and J dropped 1; count of bases not matched to a gene: 13. Germline V gene lookup returns CDR1 DFQATT and CDR2 SNEGSKA (reference sequence). This CDR3 has 17 residues. The CDR3 protein is CSAPNWDRGVGTDTQYF. The DNA for the CDR3 is TGCAGTGCACCCAACTGGGACAGGGGAGTAGGCACAGATACGCAGTATTTT.

This chain connects TRBV11-2 to TRBJ2-5, with TRBD2 matching 9 bases. V lost 0 bases to trimming and J lost 5 bases; unmatched junction nucleotides: 4. The CDR3 totals 15 residues. Germline CDR1 reads SGHAT; CDR2 reads FQNNGV. The CDR3 coding sequence is TGTGCCAGCAGCTTAGATAGCGGGAGCGGGGAGACCCAGTACTTC. It codes for CASSLDSGSGETQYF.

This chain links TRBV27 with TRBJ2-1; D is ambiguous. The V gene's germline CDR1 is MNHEY and CDR2 SMNVEV (reference sequence). The CDR3 consists of 15 residues. The V end was cut by 4 bases, the J end by 1 base, with 11 bases between. The CDR3 sequence is CASSWAVKSYNEQFF. CDR3 sequence (DNA): TGTGCCAGCAGTTGGGCAGTAAAGTCCTACAATGAGCAGTTCTTC.

In this sample, this clonotype turned up a few times. J is TRBJ2-6 and V is TRBV6-1; D possibly corresponds to TRBD1 (6 bases). The CDR3 sequence is 18 residues long. Trimming pared 6 bases from V and 0 bases from J, leaving 18 bases between. CDR1 is MNHNS and CDR2 is SASEGT in the germline V gene. The CDR3 DNA follows: TGTGCCAGCAGAGGGGGTCCAGTGCCCTCCTCTGGGGCCAACGTCCTGACTTTC. Amino acids: CASRGGPVPSSGANVLTF.

J is TRBJ2-1 and V is TRBV7-3; D unresolved. In germline, CDR1 is SGHTA, CDR2 FQGTGA. This CDR3 has 14 residues. Trimming left V 1 base short and J 3 bases short, with 7 bases between. The CDR3 DNA follows: TGTGCCAGCAGCTTAAAAGTTCACTACAATGAGCAGTTCTTC. This encodes CASSLKVHYNEQFF.

The chain employs TRBV11-2 and TRBJ1-2; 8 nucleotides line up with TRBD1. The CDR3 contains 16 residues. J lost 4 bases, V lost 0 bases, and 7 bases had no gene match. Germline V CDR1 and CDR2: SGHAT, FQNNGV. The CDR3 loop is CASSLERQGTTYGYTF. In nucleotides, the CDR3 is TGTGCCAGCAGCTTAGAAAGACAGGGGACCACCTATGGCTACACCTTC.

This clonotype showed up just a few times. This rearrangement joins TRBV7-9 to TRBJ2-3, with no clear D. Looked up from germline, CDR1 is SEHNR and CDR2 is FQNEAQ (reference sequence). The CDR3 consists of 14 residues. Trimming shortened V by 2 bases and J by 0 bases, and 6 bases separated the two germline ends. CDR3 sequence reads: CASSLITSTDTQYF. The CDR3 nucleotides read TGTGCCAGCAGCTTAATTACAAGCACAGATACGCAGTATTTT. Full variable domain (rest looked up from reference TRBV7-9 and TRBJ2-3): DTGVSQNPRHKITKRGQNVTFRCDPISEHNRLYWYRQTLGQGPEFLTYFQNEAQLEKSRLLSDRFSAERPKGSFSTLEIQRTEQGDSAMYLCASSLITSTDTQYFGPGTRLTVL.

This clonotype appeared many times. The chain couples TRBV10-3 to TRBJ2-1, with D perhaps matching TRBD1 or TRBD2 (5 bases each). The CDR3 is 15 residues long. Trimming stripped 6 bases from V and 5 bases from J, with 17 bases between. CDR1 and CDR2 from the germline V gene are ENHRY and SYGVKD. Written as DNA, the CDR3 is TGTGCCATCAGACGGACACGGGAAATGAACAATGAGCAGTTCTTC. Amino acids: CAIRRTREMNNEQFF.

The V and J genes are TRBV10-3 and TRBJ2-5; 7 positions match TRBD2. The DNA end is a closer match to TRBJ2-7, so the J assignment may be wrong. This CDR3 contains 14 residues. Germline values: CDR1 ENHRY, CDR2 SYGVKD. CDR3 nucleotides: TGTGCCATCAGGGCGGGGCTAGCGGCCTACGAGCAGTACTTC. Residues: CAIRAGLAAYEQYF.

The chain is built from TRBV11-3 and TRBJ2-3; D remains ambiguous. CDR3 length: 14 amino acids. Trimming pared 5 bases from V and 2 bases from J, leaving 11 bases between. CDR1 and CDR2 (germline): SGHNT, YENEEA. The CDR3 region has the DNA TGTGCCAGCAGCCCTAGTGTTAACACAGATACGCAGTATTTT. It specifies CASSPSVNTDTQYF.

The V call is TRBV29-1, the J call TRBJ2-1, with TRBD2 matching 7 bases. Germline V gives CDR1 SQVTM, CDR2 ANQGSEA. The CDR3 is made up of 14 amino acids. Trimming took 6 bases from V and 5 from J; bases not matched to a gene: 10. The CDR3 loop is CSVPIGEGNNEQFF. Written as DNA, the CDR3 is TGCAGCGTCCCGATAGGGGAGGGAAACAATGAGCAGTTCTTC.

In DNA, the CDR3 is TGTGCCAGCAGCGTAGCGGGAGGGGCTGAGCAGTTCTTC. It specifies CASSVAGGAEQFF. J is TRBJ2-1 and V is TRBV6-2 or TRBV6-3; 11 nucleotides agree with TRBD2. Germline V gene data show CDR1 as MNHEY and CDR2 as SVGEGT. V was pared by 6 bases and J by 9 bases, with 4 bases of the junction left unmatched. The length of the CDR3 is 13 residues.

In this sample, this clonotype turned up many times. CDR3 DNA: TGCAGTGCTAGCAGCGGAGTGTCCAATGAGCAGTTCTTC. Protein: CSASSGVSNEQFF. The chain uses TRBV20-1 and TRBJ2-1, with D maybe TRBD2 (5 bases). Germline-derived CDR1 and CDR2 are DFQATT and SNEGSKA (reference sequence). Trimming pared 3 bases from V and 6 bases from J, leaving 12 bases between. The CDR3 loop spans 13 amino acids.

This clonotype was seen only a few times. The rearrangement links TRBV6-5 to TRBJ1-6, with TRBD1 matching over 8 bases. In germline, CDR1 is MNHEY, CDR2 SVGAGI. V gave up 4 bases and J gave up 7 bases; unmatched junction bases: 3. The CDR3 length is 14 residues. As DNA, the CDR3 is TGTGCCAGCAGTTTCCAGGGGGCGAATTCACCCCTCCACTTT. This gives the protein CASSFQGANSPLHF.

The chain has TRBV11-2 and TRBJ2-3, with D maybe TRBD1 (5 bases). This CDR3 has 13 amino acids. Germline loops: CDR1 SGHAT, CDR2 FQNNGV. Between the trimmed V and J ends, which lost 6 bases and 2 bases, there was a span of 9 bases. CDR3 protein: CASRTDATDTQYF. In DNA, the CDR3 is TGTGCCAGCAGGACAGACGCCACAGATACGCAGTATTTT.

The table lists this clonotype with a few counts. This chain connects TRBV3-1 to TRBJ2-6; possibly TRBD1 or TRBD2 for D (5 bases each). V dropped 1 base and J dropped 0 bases, with 13 bases sitting between them. Germline CDR1 LGHDT, CDR2 YNNKEL (reference sequence). This CDR3 region has 18 residues. This CDR3 reads CASSQVSGPSSGANVLTF. The CDR3 DNA reads TGTGCCAGCAGCCAAGTGTCGGGACCTTCCTCTGGGGCCAACGTCCTGACTTTC. Using reference TRBV3-1 and TRBJ2-6 for the parts outside the CDR3, the full variable domain is DTAVSQTPKYLVTQMGNDKSIKCEQNLGHDTMYWYKQDSKKFLKIMFSYNNKELIINETVPNRFSPKSPDKAHLNLHINSLELGDSAVYFCASSQVSGPSSGANVLTFGAGSRLTVL.

This chain links TRBV27 with TRBJ2-1; TRBD2 agrees at 10 bases. With V trimmed by 7 bases and J by 8 bases, 8 bases remained unmatched. The germline V gene has CDR1 MNHEY and CDR2 SMNVEV (reference sequence). The CDR3 has 14 amino acids. CDR3 nucleotides: TGTGCCAGCAAGCCTAGCGGGAGTCGCTATGAGCAGTTCTTC. Translating gives CASKPSGSRYEQFF.

This clonotype showed up just a few times. This sequence joins TRBV20-1 and TRBJ1-2; 7 positions match TRBD1. Germline CDR1 DFQATT, CDR2 SNEGSKA (reference sequence). V shed 2 bases, J shed 8 bases, and the junction held 2 bases outside the gene matches. The length of the CDR3 is 11 residues. The CDR3 nucleotides read TGCAGTGCTAGAAGGGACAGAGGCTACACCTTC. It yields the protein CSARRDRGYTF.

The gene calls are TRBV5-1 and TRBJ2-3; D uncertain. Trimming removed 1 base from V and 3 bases from J, with 9 bases in between. The CDR3 sequence is 14 residues long. CDR1 is SGHRS, CDR2 YFSETQ, per germline. Here the CDR3 reads CASSLRAATDTQYF. The CDR3 DNA is TGCGCCAGCAGCTTGAGGGCGGCAACAGATACGCAGTATTTT. The complete variable domain, with remaining parts taken from reference TRBV5-1 and TRBJ2-3, reads KAGVTQTPRYLIKTRGQQVTLSCSPISGHRSVSWYQQTPGQGLQFLFEYFSETQRNKGNFPGRFSGRQFSNSRSEMNVSTLELGDSALYLCASSLRAATDTQYFGPGTRLTVL.

The chain combines TRBV2 with TRBJ2-7; 7 nucleotides align to TRBD2. The trim removed 8 bases at V and 2 bases at J, leaving 9 bases unmatched. The V gene's germline CDR1 is SNHLY and CDR2 FYNNEI. The CDR3 contains 14 residues. This chain's CDR3 is CASRPSSGPYEQYF. The CDR3 DNA is TGTGCCAGCCGCCCCTCTAGCGGACCCTACGAGCAGTACTTC. Full variable domain (missing parts from reference TRBV2 and TRBJ2-7): EPEVTQTPSHQVTQMGQEVILRCVPISNHLYFYWYRQILGQKVEFLVSFYNNEISEKSEIFDDQFSVERPDGSNFTLKIRSTKLEDSAMYFCASRPSSGPYEQYFGPGTRLTVT.

This clonotype has a handful of counts. The CDR3 bases are TGTGCCAGCAGCTTCCCCAGCGGGAGGGCCGGGTATGAGCAGTTCTTC. It codes for CASSFPSGRAGYEQFF. V usage is TRBV7-2 and J usage is TRBJ2-1; 10 nucleotides line up with TRBD2. With 3 bases clipped from V and 8 bases from J, the junction kept 10 bases outside the gene matches. This CDR3 comprises 16 residues. Germline V CDR1 and CDR2: SGHTA, FQGNSA.

Only a few counts were recorded for this clonotype. V gene TRBV7-2 combines with J gene TRBJ2-1, with a tentative D call TRBD2 (5 bases). The germline V gene has CDR1 SGHTA and CDR2 FQGNSA. V shed 7 bases and J shed 7 bases, with 11 bases lying between them. The CDR3 totals 12 residues. The DNA for the CDR3 is TGTGCCAGCACCCCCCGAGGGAATGAGCAGTTCTTC. Protein sequence: CASTPRGNEQFF.

The V call is TRBV7-6, the J call TRBJ2-1; a weak D match, TRBD1 (6 bases). Trimming took 5 bases from V and 6 from J, leaving 17 bases between them. Per the germline V gene, CDR1 is SGHVS and CDR2 is FNYEAQ. The CDR3 contains 15 residues. The CDR3 protein is CASSVILGAGNEQFF. CDR3 DNA: TGTGCCAGCAGCGTGATCTTGGGGGCTGGCAATGAGCAGTTCTTC.

The chain employs TRBV29-1 and TRBJ2-3; 7 bases line up with TRBD2. The CDR3 runs 14 residues. V trimming: 8 bases; J trimming: 8 bases; junction bases outside the gene matches: 16. Germline CDR1 and CDR2: SQVTM and ANQGSEA. CDR3 residues: CSLRAGDSMGTQYF. CDR3 nucleotide sequence: TGCAGCCTCAGGGCGGGAGATAGTATGGGTACGCAGTATTTT.

This chain links TRBV12-5 with TRBJ2-5; TRBD1 agrees at 10 bases. Germline V gene data show CDR1 as LGHNT and CDR2 as FRNRAP. V was pared by 7 bases and J by 13 bases, with 6 bases of the junction left unmatched. The CDR3 contains 11 residues. CDR3 nucleotides: TGTGCTAGTGCCTGGACAGGGGGTCTGTACTTC. Its protein product is CASAWTGGLYF.

This clonotype occurred a few times. V is TRBV6-1 and J is TRBJ1-2, with D unresolved. Germline V CDR1 and CDR2: MNHNS, SASEGT. The CDR3 is 14 amino acids. V was pared by 7 bases and J by 4 bases, with 16 bases between. In DNA, the CDR3 is TGTGCCAGCAAAGAGGACCCTCGAGGCTATGGCTACACCTTC. It codes for CASKEDPRGYGYTF.

The table lists this clonotype with a few counts. V is TRBV15 and J is TRBJ2-1, with D possibly being TRBD1 or TRBD2 (5 bases each). V lost 6 bases, J lost 9 bases, and 18 bases lay in between. The length of the CDR3 is 14 residues. Germline V lookup: CDR1 LNHNV, CDR2 YYDKDF (reference sequence). This CDR3 reads CATRAGTVSTEQFF. CDR3 nucleotide sequence: TGTGCCACCAGGGCCGGGACCGTCTCGACTGAGCAGTTCTTC.

This clonotype was seen more than once but under ten times. The chain uses TRBV9 and TRBJ2-7, with no clear D. V was pared by 0 bases and J by 0 bases, with 16 bases between. The CDR3 has 17 residues. Germline CDR1 SGDLS, CDR2 YYNGEE. CDR3 DNA sequence: TGTGCCAGCAGCGTAGATGCGGCAGGACCTTTCTCCTACGAGCAGTACTTC. This codes for CASSVDAAGPFSYEQYF.

Only one count was recorded for this clonotype. The chain links TRBV2 to TRBJ2-3; D is ambiguous. The CDR3 runs 14 residues. V was cut by 6 bases and J by 1 base, with 11 bases left in between. Per the germline V gene, CDR1 is SNHLY and CDR2 is FYNNEI. The CDR3 nucleotides are TGTGCCAGCAGCCCCGCGAGCCGCACAGATACGCAGTATTTT. Translating gives CASSPASRTDTQYF.

The chain has TRBV3-1 and TRBJ2-7, with D hard to call. The ends were cut back, 1 base at V and 2 bases at J, with 9 bases in the middle. Germline CDR1 reads LGHDT; CDR2 reads YNNKEL (reference sequence). CDR3 length: 14 residues. DNA of the CDR3: TGTGCCAGCAGCCAAGCCGCAGCGACCTACGAGCAGTACTTC. As protein: CASSQAAATYEQYF.